This T cell receptor (beta chain) derives from a study of T cells expressing NK-cell markers. Study at large: With respect to HCMV, most of the eight sequenced donors were seropositive, and one was seronegative. General study findings and limits: Five or six donors showed dominant NKG2C+ clonotypes comprising about 1.0-8% of their CD8+ T cells. Once again these clonotypes came out on top in the CD3+CD56-NKG2C+ fraction of a few donors. The HCMV specificity of the expanded NKG2C+ T cell clones stayed unresolved.

TCRdb reprocessed the 5' RACE reads, keeping one entry per CDR3 protein, no DNA. Its clone listing holds some 390,000 distinct CDR3 sequences. Comments on this clonotype: What it binds is not known.

The receptor's source is a woman aged 50 to 60 in good health. What was sequenced was blood T cells: a sorted CD56 or NKG2C T cell subset, CD4+ or CD8+ T cells, or bulk PBMC T cells (not recorded which).

The CDR3 loop is CASSVGREIYYNEQFF. The V gene is TRBV9, the J gene TRBJ2-1; with no DNA, the TCRdb D assignment of TRBD2 cannot be verified. The germline gives CDR1 SGDLS, CDR2 YYNGEE. The CDR3 runs 16 residues. Full variable domain (outside the CDR3, taken from reference TRBV9 and TRBJ2-1): DSGVTQTPKHLITATGQRVTLRCSPRSGDLSVYWYQQSLDQGLQFLIQYYNGEERAKGNILERFSAQQFPDLHSELNLSSLELGDSALYFCASSVGREIYYNEQFFGPGTRLTVL.